These T cell receptor beta chains were read from a single sample in a study of T cells in Graves' hyperthyroidism and ophthalmopathy. TCRdb itself ran the multiplex PCR reads through MiXCR, one entry per CDR3 protein. The sample holds 470,000 or so distinct CDR3 sequences, around 20% seen once. The sample comprised blood. The source of these receptors is a man aged 18 to 30 with Graves' hyperthyroidism. The CDR3 runs from the conserved cysteine through the conserved F or W. Fields, in order: CDR3 DNA, CDR3 protein, clone size, V gene, D gene, J gene. The D gene is left open where the match is weak. Expanded clones are given a class, and other clones once, few, many or no size at all.

CDR3 DNA: TGTGCCAGCAGCTTGGTAGGTTGGGAGGGAGCTGAAGCTTTCTTT
CDR3 protein: CASSLVGWEGAEAFF
clone size: few
V gene: TRBV5-5
D gene: -
J gene: TRBJ1-1

CDR3 DNA: TGTGCCAGCAGAGAGCGGGGGCCATCCTACGAGCAGTACTTC
CDR3 protein: CASRERGPSYEQYF
clone size: many
V gene: TRBV2
D gene: TRBD2
J gene: TRBJ2-7

CDR3 DNA: TGTGCCAGCAGTTTATGGACGGGAGCGACCTACGAGCAGTACTTC
CDR3 protein: CASSLWTGATYEQYF
clone size: many
V gene: TRBV28
D gene: -
J gene: TRBJ2-7

CDR3 DNA: TGTGCCAGTAGTGCGGGACAGGTTTCCAATCAGCCCCAGCATTTT
CDR3 protein: CASSAGQVSNQPQHF
clone size: -
V gene: TRBV19
D gene: TRBD1
J gene: TRBJ1-5

CDR3 DNA: TGTGCCAGCAGTTACGGGGTACCAATGAACACTGAAGCTTTCTTT
CDR3 protein: CASSYGVPMNTEAFF
clone size: many
V gene: TRBV6-5
D gene: -
J gene: TRBJ1-1

CDR3 DNA: TGTGCCAGCAGTTTGCAGGGTAGGGTGACTGAAGCTTTCTTT
CDR3 protein: CASSLQGRVTEAFF
clone size: -
V gene: TRBV12-3/TRBV12-4
D gene: -
J gene: TRBJ1-1

CDR3 DNA: TGTGCCAGCAGGCCCGCCCTAGACGGACAGGGTAGCTATGGCTACACCTTC
CDR3 protein: CASRPALDGQGSYGYTF
clone size: -
V gene: TRBV28
D gene: TRBD1
J gene: TRBJ1-2

CDR3 DNA: TGTGCCAGCAGTCTCCGGGACAGGGGGCGCGGGGGTCAGCCCCAGCATTTT
CDR3 protein: CASSLRDRGRGGQPQHF
clone size: many
V gene: TRBV28
D gene: TRBD1
J gene: TRBJ1-5

CDR3 DNA: TGTGCCAGCACTCTGCGGGACACCCAGTACTTC
CDR3 protein: CASTLRDTQYF
clone size: -
V gene: TRBV12-3/TRBV12-4
D gene: -
J gene: TRBJ2-5

CDR3 DNA: TGTGCCAGTAGGCTGACAGGGGCCACTGAAGCTTTCTTT
CDR3 protein: CASRLTGATEAFF
clone size: many
V gene: TRBV19
D gene: TRBD1
J gene: TRBJ1-1

CDR3 DNA: TGTGCCACCAGTGATTTTGGGCGGAACCAAGAGACCCAGTACTTC
CDR3 protein: CATSDFGRNQETQYF
clone size: -
V gene: TRBV24-1
D gene: -
J gene: TRBJ2-5

CDR3 DNA: TGTGCCAGCAGCGTAAAGGGGAGCACTGAAGCTTTCTTT
CDR3 protein: CASSVKGSTEAFF
clone size: -
V gene: TRBV9
D gene: -
J gene: TRBJ1-1

CDR3 DNA: TGTGCCAGCAGTGTCTTGTCTTTGGGCGAGACCCAGTACTTC
CDR3 protein: CASSVLSLGETQYF
clone size: -
V gene: TRBV2
D gene: -
J gene: TRBJ2-5

CDR3 DNA: TGTGCCAGCAGTAGACAGGGGACTCTCTACGAGCAGTACTTC
CDR3 protein: CASSRQGTLYEQYF
clone size: few
V gene: TRBV27
D gene: TRBD1
J gene: TRBJ2-7

CDR3 DNA: TGTGCCAGCAGGGCAGCGTCCTACGAGCAGTACTTC
CDR3 protein: CASRAASYEQYF
clone size: many
V gene: TRBV2
D gene: -
J gene: TRBJ2-7

CDR3 DNA: TGTGCCAGCAGCTCACCACCGGGACTAGTCCAGTACGAGCAGTACTTC
CDR3 protein: CASSSPPGLVQYEQYF
clone size: many
V gene: TRBV2
D gene: TRBD2
J gene: TRBJ2-7

CDR3 DNA: TGCGCCAGCAGCCAAGGGGGGGCCGGCAATCAGCCCCAGCATTTT
CDR3 protein: CASSQGGAGNQPQHF
clone size: -
V gene: TRBV4-1
D gene: -
J gene: TRBJ1-5

CDR3 DNA: TGTGCCAGCACTCGTACCGCGCGGGCCTACACCTTC
CDR3 protein: CASTRTARAYTF
clone size: many
V gene: TRBV28
D gene: -
J gene: TRBJ1-2

CDR3 DNA: TGTGCCAGCAGTACCGGGACAGGGGCCCGACTATGGATGAACACTGAAGCTTTCTTT
CDR3 protein: CASSTGTGARLWMNTEAFF
clone size: many
V gene: TRBV28
D gene: TRBD1
J gene: TRBJ1-1

CDR3 DNA: TGTGCCAGCAGCGACCCGGGACACCTCTACGAGCAGTACTTC
CDR3 protein: CASSDPGHLYEQYF
clone size: -
V gene: TRBV11-3
D gene: -
J gene: TRBJ2-7

CDR3 DNA: TGCAGCGTCTGGACAGGTGCTAACTATGGCTACACCTTC
CDR3 protein: CSVWTGANYGYTF
clone size: many
V gene: TRBV29-1
D gene: TRBD1
J gene: TRBJ1-2

CDR3 DNA: TGTGCCAGCAGCTTAGAAGCACGCCGTGCCCACTGGGGAGAGACCCAGTACTTC
CDR3 protein: CASSLEARRAHWGETQYF
clone size: few
V gene: TRBV11-2
D gene: -
J gene: TRBJ2-5

CDR3 DNA: TGTGCCAGCAGTTATTTTCCGACAGTTTCCCCTAAAGAGACCCAGTACTTC
CDR3 protein: CASSYFPTVSPKETQYF
clone size: few
V gene: TRBV6-5
D gene: -
J gene: TRBJ2-5

CDR3 DNA: TGTGCCAGCAGTACCAGGACTGACTCCTACGAGCAGTACTTC
CDR3 protein: CASSTRTDSYEQYF
clone size: many
V gene: TRBV6-1
D gene: -
J gene: TRBJ2-7

CDR3 DNA: TGTGCCAGCATTTCGCGGATGAACACTGAAGCTTTCTTT
CDR3 protein: CASISRMNTEAFF
clone size: many
V gene: TRBV6-5
D gene: -
J gene: TRBJ1-1

CDR3 DNA: TGTGCCAGCAGTTTAGGGGGGATAGCGGGGGCCCTAGCCAAAAACATTCAGTACTTC
CDR3 protein: CASSLGGIAGALAKNIQYF
clone size: -
V gene: TRBV28
D gene: TRBD2
J gene: TRBJ2-4